This TCR beta chain was recorded in a study of cytomegalovirus exposure and HLA in healthy donors. The PCR used 60 Vbeta and 13 Jbeta primers. Here immunoSEQ multiplex PCR was the method, and the copy in TCRdb shows in-frame clones only, minus some. This table holds 85,000 to 130,000 clones, approximately 80% found once. This clone appeared a single time. The antigen is unknown. Notes on the study in general: CMV serostatus stood as the only immune exposure information on hand. High sensitivity and specificity were reportedly achieved when the classifier diagnosed cytomegalovirus status. Within an earlier analysis, most TCR beta V segments proved productive either about 87% or about 30% of the time.

Healthy bone marrow donors formed the donor group. The germline gives CDR1 SGHVS, CDR2 FNYEAQ. The CDR3 is 12 amino acids. With 5 bases removed from V and 6 bases from J, the gap between germline ends came to 7 bases. The V gene is TRBV7-6, the J gene TRBJ2-2; unclear D gene. Input material: PBMCs. The TCR was taken from a man aged 50 or older in good health and CMV-seronegative. Here the CDR3 reads CASSLTAGELFF. The DNA for the CDR3 is TGTGCCAGCAGCCTTACTGCCGGGGAGCTGTTTTTT.